This TCR beta chain was observed in a study of blood T cell repertoires in COVID-19. Study-wide background: The United States, Italy and Spain supplied acute and convalescent COVID-19 samples. T cells, B-cell-depleted T cells, or PBMCs supplied cDNA or gDNA.

Germline CDR1 SGHTA, CDR2 FQGTGA. V trimming: 4 bases; J trimming: 6 bases; junction bases outside the gene matches: 5. The CDR3 runs to 14 residues. Original processing methods: Estimated nucleated cell counts came from reference gene primer amplification. Data came from immunoSEQ multiplex PCR; TCRdb stores just in-frame clones and leaves some out. That table gives V, J and clone size, and the DNA gave D and trimming. The table has 180,000 or so clones, approximately 86% seen once. V usage is TRBV7-3 and J usage is TRBJ2-7; 11 bases align to TRBD2. The sequence came from a man aged 65 to 85 with acute or convalescent COVID-19. The sample was peripheral blood. The CDR3 loop reads CASSSGTSGSEQYF. For the CDR3, the DNA is TGTGCCAGCAGCTCCGGGACTAGCGGCTCCGAGCAGTACTTC.